This T cell receptor beta chain comes out of a study of patients and donors after allogeneic stem cell transplantation. Each CDR3 protein gets one entry after TCRdb re-called the RT-PCR reads with MiXCR. The table includes more than 850,000 distinct CDR3 sequences, roughly 18% detected once. The TCR sequence derives from a human donor who was either an allogeneic HSCT recipient or a stem cell or donor lymphocyte infusion donor (not recorded which). It is not recorded whose cells these are; they may come from a transplant donor. Sequencing was carried out using blood, either unsorted or a sorted T cell fraction (not recorded which).

CDR3 loop: CASSETGVNTEAFF. In nucleotides, the CDR3 is TGTGCCAGCAGTGAGACAGGGGTAAACACTGAAGCTTTCTTT. The chain links TRBV25-1 to TRBJ1-1; TRBD1 matches 8 bases. The CDR3 totals 14 residues. Germline V gives CDR1 MGHDK, CDR2 SYGVNS. V gave up 3 bases and J gave up 2 bases; unmatched junction bases: 2.